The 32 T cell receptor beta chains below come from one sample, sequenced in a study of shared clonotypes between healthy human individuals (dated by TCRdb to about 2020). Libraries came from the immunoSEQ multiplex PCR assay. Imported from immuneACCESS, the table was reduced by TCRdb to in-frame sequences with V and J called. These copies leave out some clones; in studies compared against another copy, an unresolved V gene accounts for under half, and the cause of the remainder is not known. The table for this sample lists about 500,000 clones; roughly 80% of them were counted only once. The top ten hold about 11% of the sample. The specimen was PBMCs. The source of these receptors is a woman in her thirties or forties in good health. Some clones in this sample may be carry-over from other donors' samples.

The CDR3 reads CASSLVLAGGEQFF. The CDR3 coding sequence is TGTGCCAGCAGCTTAGTTTTAGCGGGAGGGGAGCAGTTCTTC. The rearrangement links TRBV7-9 to TRBJ2-1; 11 nucleotides match TRBD2. The junction had 3 bases not matched to a gene; V was cut back by 1 base and J by 10 bases. This CDR3 region has 14 residues. Germline lookup yields CDR1 SEHNR and CDR2 FQNEAQ (reference sequence).

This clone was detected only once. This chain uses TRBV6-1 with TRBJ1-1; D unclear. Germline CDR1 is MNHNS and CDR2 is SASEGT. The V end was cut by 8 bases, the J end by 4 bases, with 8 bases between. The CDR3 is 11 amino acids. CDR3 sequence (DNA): TGTGCCAGCGACGTGGGCACTGAAGCTTTCTTT. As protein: CASDVGTEAFF.

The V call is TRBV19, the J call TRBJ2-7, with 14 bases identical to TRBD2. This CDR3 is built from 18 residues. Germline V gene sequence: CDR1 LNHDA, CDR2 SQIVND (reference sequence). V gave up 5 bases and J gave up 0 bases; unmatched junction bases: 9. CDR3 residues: CASSRTSGRTFGSYEQYF. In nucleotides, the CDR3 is TGTGCCAGTAGTCGGACTAGCGGGAGGACCTTCGGCTCCTACGAGCAGTACTTC.

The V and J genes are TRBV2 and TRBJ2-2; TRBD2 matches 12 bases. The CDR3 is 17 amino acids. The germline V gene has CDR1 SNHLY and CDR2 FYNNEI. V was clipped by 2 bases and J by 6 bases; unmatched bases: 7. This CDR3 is CASSELMTSGRPGELFF. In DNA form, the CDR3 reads TGTGCCAGCAGTGAATTGATGACTAGCGGGAGACCCGGGGAGCTGTTTTTT. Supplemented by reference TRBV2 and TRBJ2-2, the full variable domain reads EPEVTQTPSHQVTQMGQEVILRCVPISNHLYFYWYRQILGQKVEFLVSFYNNEISEKSEIFDDQFSVERPDGSNFTLKIRSTKLEDSAMYFCASSELMTSGRPGELFFGEGSRLTVL.

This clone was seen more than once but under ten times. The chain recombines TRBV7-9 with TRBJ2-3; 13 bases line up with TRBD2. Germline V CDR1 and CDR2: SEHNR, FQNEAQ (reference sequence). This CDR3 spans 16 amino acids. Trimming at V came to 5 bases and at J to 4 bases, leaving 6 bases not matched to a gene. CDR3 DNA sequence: TGTGCCAGCAGCCCCGGACTAGCGGGAGAGCCAGATACGCAGTATTTT. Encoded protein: CASSPGLAGEPDTQYF.

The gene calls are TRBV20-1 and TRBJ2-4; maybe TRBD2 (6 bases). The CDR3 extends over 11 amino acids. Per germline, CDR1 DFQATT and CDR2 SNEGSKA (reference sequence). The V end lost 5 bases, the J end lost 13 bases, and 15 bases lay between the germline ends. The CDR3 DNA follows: TGCAGTGCTTCCTCCGGGAGCCGACAGTACTTC. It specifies CSASSGSRQYF.

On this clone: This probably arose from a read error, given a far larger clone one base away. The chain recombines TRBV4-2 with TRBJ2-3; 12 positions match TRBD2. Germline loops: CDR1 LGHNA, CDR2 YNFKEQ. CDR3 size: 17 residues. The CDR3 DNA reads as TGTGCCAGCAGTCGCCGGACTAGCGGGGAGAGCACAGATACGCTGTATTTT. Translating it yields CASSRRTSGESTDTLYF.

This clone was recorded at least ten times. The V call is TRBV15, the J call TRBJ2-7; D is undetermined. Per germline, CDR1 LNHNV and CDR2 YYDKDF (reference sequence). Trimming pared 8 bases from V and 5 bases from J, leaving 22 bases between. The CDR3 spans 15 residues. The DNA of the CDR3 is TGTGCCACCGGATCCTACGACACCGGGCGCCACGAGCAGTACTTC. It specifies CATGSYDTGRHEQYF.

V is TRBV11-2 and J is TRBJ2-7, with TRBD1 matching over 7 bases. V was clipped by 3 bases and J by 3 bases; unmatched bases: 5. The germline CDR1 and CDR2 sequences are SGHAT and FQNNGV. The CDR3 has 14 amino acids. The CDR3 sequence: CASSFLGGRYEQYF. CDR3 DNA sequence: TGTGCCAGCAGCTTTTTAGGGGGCCGCTACGAGCAGTACTTC.

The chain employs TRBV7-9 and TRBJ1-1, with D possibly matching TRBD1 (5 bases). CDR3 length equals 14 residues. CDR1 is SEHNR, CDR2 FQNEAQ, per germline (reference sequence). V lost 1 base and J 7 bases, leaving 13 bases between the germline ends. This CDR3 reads CASSLVGAAGEAFF. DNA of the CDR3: TGTGCCAGCAGCTTAGTCGGGGCGGCGGGTGAAGCTTTCTTT.

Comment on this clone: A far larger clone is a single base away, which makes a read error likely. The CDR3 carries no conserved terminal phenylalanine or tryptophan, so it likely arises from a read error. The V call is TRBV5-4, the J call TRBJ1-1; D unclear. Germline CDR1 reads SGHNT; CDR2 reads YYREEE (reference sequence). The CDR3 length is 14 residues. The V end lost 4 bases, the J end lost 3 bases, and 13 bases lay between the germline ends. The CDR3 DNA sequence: TGTGCCAGCAGCAATATCGTGGTTGACACTGAAGCTTTCTAT. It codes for CASSNIVVDTEAFY.

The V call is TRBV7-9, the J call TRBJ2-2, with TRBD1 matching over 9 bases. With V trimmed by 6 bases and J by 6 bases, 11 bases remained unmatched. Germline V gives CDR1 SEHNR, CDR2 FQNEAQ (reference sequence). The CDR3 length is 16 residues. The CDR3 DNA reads TGTGCCAGCAGGTTCGTCGGACAGGGGAGGCCCGGGGAGCTGTTTTTT. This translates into CASRFVGQGRPGELFF.

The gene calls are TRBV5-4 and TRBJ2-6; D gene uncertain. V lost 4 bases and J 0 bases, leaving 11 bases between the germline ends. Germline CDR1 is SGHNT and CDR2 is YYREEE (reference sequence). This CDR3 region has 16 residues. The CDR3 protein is CASSLPDISGANVLTF. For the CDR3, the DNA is TGTGCCAGCAGCCTCCCAGACATCTCTGGGGCCAACGTCCTGACTTTC.

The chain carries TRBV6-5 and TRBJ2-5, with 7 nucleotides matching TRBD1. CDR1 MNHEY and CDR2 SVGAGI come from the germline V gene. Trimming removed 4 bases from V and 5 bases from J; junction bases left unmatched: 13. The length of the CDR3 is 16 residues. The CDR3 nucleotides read TGTGCCAGCAGTTCCCTAAAGGGGGCAGCTCTGGAGACCCAGTACTTC. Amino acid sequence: CASSSLKGAALETQYF.

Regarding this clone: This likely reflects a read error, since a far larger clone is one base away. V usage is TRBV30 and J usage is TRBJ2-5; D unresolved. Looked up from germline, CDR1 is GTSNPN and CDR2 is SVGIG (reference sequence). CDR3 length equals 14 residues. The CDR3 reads CAWRRLLYKETRYF. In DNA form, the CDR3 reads TGTGCCTGGAGGAGGCTCCTGTACAAAGAGACCCGGTACTTC.

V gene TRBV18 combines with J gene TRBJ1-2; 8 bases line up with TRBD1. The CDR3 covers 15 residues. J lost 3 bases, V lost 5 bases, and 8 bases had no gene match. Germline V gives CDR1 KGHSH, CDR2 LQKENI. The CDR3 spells CASSAGQVIDYGYTF. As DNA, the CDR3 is TGTGCCAGCTCAGCGGGACAGGTAATCGACTATGGCTACACCTTC.

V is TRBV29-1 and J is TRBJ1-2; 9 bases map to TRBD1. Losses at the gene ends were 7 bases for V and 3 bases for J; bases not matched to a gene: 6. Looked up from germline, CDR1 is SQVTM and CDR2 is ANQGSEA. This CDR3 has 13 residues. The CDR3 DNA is TGCAGCGCTAGGGACAGGGAAGACTATGGCTACACCTTC. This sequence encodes CSARDREDYGYTF.

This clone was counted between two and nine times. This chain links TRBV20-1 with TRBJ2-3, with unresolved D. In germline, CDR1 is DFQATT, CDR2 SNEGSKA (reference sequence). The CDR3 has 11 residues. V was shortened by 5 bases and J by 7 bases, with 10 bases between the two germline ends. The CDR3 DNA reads TGCAGTGCTTCCAGCTCCTATACGCAGTATTTT. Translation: CSASSSYTQYF.

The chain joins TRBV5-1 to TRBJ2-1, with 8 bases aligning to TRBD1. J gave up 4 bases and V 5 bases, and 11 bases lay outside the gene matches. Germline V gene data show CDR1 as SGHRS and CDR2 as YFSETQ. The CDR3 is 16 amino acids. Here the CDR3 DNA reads TGCGCCAGCAGACCCCCAGGGACAGGCGATTACAATGAGCAGTTCTTC. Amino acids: CASRPPGTGDYNEQFF.

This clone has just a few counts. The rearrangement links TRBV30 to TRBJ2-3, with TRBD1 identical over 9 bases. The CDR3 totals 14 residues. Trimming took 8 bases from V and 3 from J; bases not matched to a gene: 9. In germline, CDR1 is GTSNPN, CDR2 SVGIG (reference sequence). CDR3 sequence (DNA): TGTGCCGGGGGGACAGGGTTAGTAACAGATACGCAGTATTTT. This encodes CAGGTGLVTDTQYF.

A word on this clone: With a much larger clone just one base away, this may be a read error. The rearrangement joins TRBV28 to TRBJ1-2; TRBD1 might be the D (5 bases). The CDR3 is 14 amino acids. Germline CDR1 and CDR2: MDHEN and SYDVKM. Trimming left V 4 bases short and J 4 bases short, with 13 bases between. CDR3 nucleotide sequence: TGTGCCAGCAGTTCGACCGGGACGTGCTATGGCTACACCTTC. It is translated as CASSSTGTCYGYTF.

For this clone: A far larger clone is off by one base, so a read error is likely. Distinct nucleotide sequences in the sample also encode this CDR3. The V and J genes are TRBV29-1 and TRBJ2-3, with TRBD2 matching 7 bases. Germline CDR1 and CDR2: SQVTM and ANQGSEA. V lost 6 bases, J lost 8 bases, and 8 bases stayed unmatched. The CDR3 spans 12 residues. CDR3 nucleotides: TGCAGCGTAGAGTCTCTAGCGGTTACGCAGTATTTT. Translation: CSVESLAVTQYF.

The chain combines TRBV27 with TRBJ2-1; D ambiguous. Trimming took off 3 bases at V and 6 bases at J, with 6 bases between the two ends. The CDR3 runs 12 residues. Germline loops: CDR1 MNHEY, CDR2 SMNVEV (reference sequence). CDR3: CASSFTVNEQFF. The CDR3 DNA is TGTGCCAGCAGTTTCACGGTCAATGAGCAGTTCTTC.

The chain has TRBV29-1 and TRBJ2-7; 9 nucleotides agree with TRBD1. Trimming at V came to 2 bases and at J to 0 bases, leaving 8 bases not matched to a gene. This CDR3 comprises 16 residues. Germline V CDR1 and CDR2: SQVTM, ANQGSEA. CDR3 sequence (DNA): TGCAGCGTTGAAAAAAGGGGACAGGGCAGCTCCTACGAGCAGTACTTC. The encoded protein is CSVEKRGQGSSYEQYF.

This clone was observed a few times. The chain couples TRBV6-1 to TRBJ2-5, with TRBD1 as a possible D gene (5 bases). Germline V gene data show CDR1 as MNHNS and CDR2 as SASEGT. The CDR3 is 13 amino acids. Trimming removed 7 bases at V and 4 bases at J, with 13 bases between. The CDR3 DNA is TGTGCCAGCAACCTAGACAGAGGAGAGACCCAGTACTTC. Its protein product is CASNLDRGETQYF.

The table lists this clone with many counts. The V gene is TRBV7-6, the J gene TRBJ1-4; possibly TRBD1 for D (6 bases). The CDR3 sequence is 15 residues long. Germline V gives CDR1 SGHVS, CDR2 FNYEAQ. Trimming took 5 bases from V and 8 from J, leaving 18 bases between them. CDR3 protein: CASSQATGDGEKLFF. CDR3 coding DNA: TGTGCCAGCAGCCAAGCGACAGGAGATGGCGAAAAACTGTTTTTT.

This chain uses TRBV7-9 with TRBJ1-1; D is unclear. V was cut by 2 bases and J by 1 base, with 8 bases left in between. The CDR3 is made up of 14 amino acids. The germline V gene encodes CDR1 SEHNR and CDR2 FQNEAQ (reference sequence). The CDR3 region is CASSLRIPNTEAFF. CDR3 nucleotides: TGTGCCAGCAGCTTAAGAATCCCGAACACTGAAGCTTTCTTT.

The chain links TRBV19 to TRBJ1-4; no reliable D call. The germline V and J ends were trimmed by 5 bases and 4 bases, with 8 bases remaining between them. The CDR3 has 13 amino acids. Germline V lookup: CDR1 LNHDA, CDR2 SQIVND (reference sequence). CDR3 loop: CASSGQLNEKLFF. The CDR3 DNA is TGTGCCAGTAGTGGTCAGCTTAATGAAAAACTGTTTTTT.

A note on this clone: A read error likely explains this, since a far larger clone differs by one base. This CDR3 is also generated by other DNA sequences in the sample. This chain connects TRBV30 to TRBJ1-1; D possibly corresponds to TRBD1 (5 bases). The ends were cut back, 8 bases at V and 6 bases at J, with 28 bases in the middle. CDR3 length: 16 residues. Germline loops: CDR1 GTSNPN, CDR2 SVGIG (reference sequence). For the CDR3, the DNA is TGTGCCGCGGAGGCAGGGATGATTTCTTGGAGCGCTGAAGCTTTCTTT. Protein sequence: CAAEAGMISWSAEAFF.

CDR3 in amino acids: CASSEAGVYEQYF. The CDR3 DNA is TGTGCCAGCAGTGAGGCAGGAGTATACGAGCAGTACTTC. The V and J genes are TRBV2 and TRBJ2-7; no clear D gene. The CDR3 extends over 13 amino acids. Trimming removed 3 bases from V and 4 bases from J, with 10 bases in between. Germline V lookup: CDR1 SNHLY, CDR2 FYNNEI.

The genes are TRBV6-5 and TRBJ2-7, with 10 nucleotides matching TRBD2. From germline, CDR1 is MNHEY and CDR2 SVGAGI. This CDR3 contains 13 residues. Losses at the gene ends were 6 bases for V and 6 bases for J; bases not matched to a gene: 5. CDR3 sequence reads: CASSLGLALEQYF. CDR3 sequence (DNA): TGTGCCAGCAGCCTGGGACTAGCGCTCGAGCAGTACTTC.

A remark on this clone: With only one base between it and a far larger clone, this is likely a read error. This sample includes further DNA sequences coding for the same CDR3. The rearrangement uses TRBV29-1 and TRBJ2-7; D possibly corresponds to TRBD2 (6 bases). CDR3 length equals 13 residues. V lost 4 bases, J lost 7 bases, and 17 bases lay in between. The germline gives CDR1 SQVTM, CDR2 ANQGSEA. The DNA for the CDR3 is TGCAGCGTTGCGGGGCTCAAGAGCGGGGAGCAGTACTTC. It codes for CSVAGLKSGEQYF.